The following is a TCR beta chain sequence with its context. The data stem from a study of cytotoxic CD8 clonotypes in ibrutinib-treated CLL. Germline V gene sequence: CDR1 MNHEY, CDR2 SMNVEV (reference sequence). With V trimmed by 5 bases and J by 0 bases, 6 bases remained unmatched. The CDR3 is 15 residues long. Only in-frame clones appear in the TCRdb table, and some are missing; sequencing was by immunoSEQ multiplex PCR. Seen here are tens of thousands of clones, about 86% observed once, and the top ten hold about 5.8%. The source material was PBMCs, sampled before ibrutinib treatment. V gene TRBV27 combines with J gene TRBJ1-1; 7 nucleotides align to TRBD1. The sequence derives from a human donor with chronic lymphocytic leukemia. In DNA form, the CDR3 reads TGTGCCAGCAGTCTTCGGGACAGATTGAACACTGAAGCTTTCTTT. It yields the protein CASSLRDRLNTEAFF.